What follows are 27 T cell receptor beta chains derived from one specimen sequenced in a study of OX40 agonist ivuxolimab in advanced cancers. The method was immunoSEQ multiplex PCR; TCRdb's version includes in-frame clones alone and lacks a portion of them. The repertoire holds 75,000 to 80,000 clones, with 85% as singletons. This specimen consisted of CD4+ or CD8+ T cells sorted from blood, obtained in a trial of the OX40 agonist ivuxolimab. The receptors were gathered from an adult with an advanced solid tumor such as melanoma, head and neck, liver or kidney cancer.

The chain combines TRBV9 with TRBJ1-1; TRBD1 might be the D (6 bases). The CDR3 length is 16 residues. Germline CDR1 reads SGDLS; CDR2 reads YYNGEE. The V and J ends lost 0 bases and 5 bases respectively, with 17 bases between them. CDR3 residues: CASSVDPGARGTEAFF. The CDR3 bases are TGTGCCAGCAGCGTAGATCCGGGGGCGAGAGGAACTGAAGCTTTCTTT.

This sequence joins TRBV6-1 and TRBJ1-5; perhaps TRBD1 as D (5 bases). CDR3 length equals 13 residues. The V gene lost 3 bases and the J gene lost 6 bases, with 9 bases spanning the gap. The germline gives CDR1 MNHNS, CDR2 SASEGT. In nucleotides, the CDR3 is TGTGCCAGCAGTGAGGGGGGTATTCAGCCCCAGCATTTT. This translates into CASSEGGIQPQHF.

V and J are TRBV7-2 and TRBJ1-2; D is uncertain. The CDR3 has 16 amino acids. Per germline, CDR1 SGHTA and CDR2 FQGNSA. The V gene lost 4 bases and the J gene lost 5 bases, with 20 bases spanning the gap. The CDR3 nucleotides are TGTGCCAGCAGCTCTCCCCGGGGTGGGCTCGTGTATGGCTACACCTTC. Translating gives CASSSPRGGLVYGYTF.

The V gene is TRBV7-2, the J gene TRBJ1-3, with TRBD1 as a possible D gene (6 bases). Trimming removed 2 bases at V and 4 bases at J, with 15 bases between. The germline V gene encodes CDR1 SGHTA and CDR2 FQGNSA. The CDR3 totals 16 residues. This chain's CDR3 is CASSLNRQAGGNTIYF. CDR3 sequence (DNA): TGTGCCAGCAGCTTAAATCGACAGGCGGGCGGAAACACCATATATTTT.

This clone appeared once. This chain connects TRBV5-4 to TRBJ2-5; D remains unclear. Trimming took off 0 bases at V and 2 bases at J, with 11 bases between the two ends. The CDR3 spans 15 residues. CDR1 is SGHNT and CDR2 is YYREEE in the germline V gene (reference sequence). CDR3 sequence (DNA): TGTGCCAGCAGCTTGGTGGGTAGGTTGCAAGAGACCCAGTACTTC. Encoded protein: CASSLVGRLQETQYF. The full variable domain, with the rest looked up from reference TRBV5-4 and TRBJ2-5, is ETGVTQSPTHLIKTRGQQVTLRCSSQSGHNTVSWYQQALGQGPQFIFQYYREEENGRGNFPPRFSGLQFPNYSSELNVNALELDDSALYLCASSLVGRLQETQYFGPGTRLLVL.

For this clone: One junction end disagrees with the germline gene, perhaps due to a read error. Different DNA sequences within this sample yield the same CDR3. The chain links TRBV9 to TRBJ1-6; D is ambiguous. This CDR3 spans 14 amino acids. Germline CDR1 reads SGDLS; CDR2 reads YYNGEE. The CDR3 spells CASSEHSYNSPLHF. The CDR3 coding sequence is TGTGCTAGCAGCGAGCACTCCTATAATTCACCCCTCCACTTT.

CDR3 coding DNA: TGTGCCAGCAGTCTAGCGGGGGGGTACTACAATGAGCAGTTCTTC. Encoded protein: CASSLAGGYYNEQFF. This chain uses TRBV4-2 with TRBJ2-1; 12 bases line up with TRBD2. Germline V gives CDR1 LGHNA, CDR2 YNFKEQ. This CDR3 contains 15 residues. Trimming took 6 bases from V and 3 from J; bases not matched to a gene: 3.

V usage is TRBV27 and J usage is TRBJ2-2; 9 bases agree with TRBD2. The germline V gene encodes CDR1 MNHEY and CDR2 SMNVEV (reference sequence). The CDR3 is made up of 14 amino acids. V dropped 7 bases and J dropped 7; count of bases not matched to a gene: 7. CDR3 sequence reads: CASNPGTSLGELFF. The CDR3 DNA is TGTGCCAGCAACCCCGGGACTAGCCTCGGGGAGCTGTTTTTT.

This clone was counted a few times. The V gene is TRBV19, the J gene TRBJ1-5; D uncertain. The CDR3 contains 12 residues. V dropped 6 bases and J dropped 7 bases, with 10 bases sitting between them. From germline, CDR1 is LNHDA and CDR2 SQIVND (reference sequence). CDR3 in amino acids: CASSLLGQPQHF. In nucleotides, the CDR3 is TGTGCCAGTAGCCTCTTAGGACAGCCCCAGCATTTT.

This clone was picked up one time. The DNA for the CDR3 is TGTGCCTGGACGGGACAGGGAGGGCTGCAAAGGCCCCAGCATTTT. Translation: CAWTGQGGLQRPQHF. The chain joins TRBV30 to TRBJ1-5; 9 bases match TRBD1. V lost 4 bases, J lost 9 bases, and 13 bases stayed unmatched. The germline CDR1 and CDR2 sequences are GTSNPN and SVGIG (reference sequence). The CDR3 spans 15 residues.

Here the CDR3 reads CASSYNRGSTQYF. CDR3 bases: TGCGCCAGCAGCTACAACAGGGGATCGACCCAGTACTTC. The chain joins TRBV5-1 to TRBJ2-5, with 7 bases identical to TRBD1. With 3 bases clipped from V and 7 bases from J, the junction kept 6 bases outside the gene matches. Germline V gene data show CDR1 as SGHRS and CDR2 as YFSETQ. CDR3 size: 13 residues.

This clone came up a few times. The chain recombines TRBV11-3 with TRBJ2-5; the D call may be TRBD1 or TRBD2 (5 bases each). Germline assignment: CDR1 SGHNT and CDR2 YENEEA. The CDR3 runs to 15 residues. V lost 5 bases and J lost 1, with 14 bases in between. DNA of the CDR3: TGTGCCAGCAGCCTATCCTGGGGACCCCAAGAGACCCAGTACTTC. Protein sequence: CASSLSWGPQETQYF.

The V call is TRBV11-2, the J call TRBJ1-3; D not certain. The CDR3 totals 14 residues. Trimming cost V 1 base and J 2 bases, with 6 bases left between them. Germline CDR1 SGHAT, CDR2 FQNNGV. The CDR3 DNA follows: TGTGCCAGCAGCTTAGGGGCTACTGGAAACACCATATATTTT. Protein sequence: CASSLGATGNTIYF.

The chain links TRBV27 to TRBJ2-6, with no clear D. Trimming took 2 bases from V and 3 from J, leaving 5 bases between them. The V gene's germline CDR1 is MNHEY and CDR2 SMNVEV (reference sequence). The CDR3 contains 14 residues. CDR3 loop: CASSLRLGANVLTF. The CDR3 DNA reads TGTGCCAGCAGTTTAAGACTTGGGGCCAACGTCCTGACTTTC. Looking up the rest from reference TRBV27 and TRBJ2-6 gives the full variable domain: EAQVTQNPRYLITVTGKKLTVTCSQNMNHEYMSWYRQDPGLGLRQIYYSMNVEVTDKGDVPEGYKVSRKEKRNFPLILESPSPNQTSLYFCASSLRLGANVLTFGAGSRLTVL.

The gene calls are TRBV19 and TRBJ1-5; no clear D. Germline V gives CDR1 LNHDA, CDR2 SQIVND (reference sequence). The CDR3 sequence is 14 residues long. V lost 5 bases to trimming and J lost 7 bases, with 15 bases between them. CDR3 nucleotide sequence: TGTGCCAGTAGTTATGGGAACAGCGAGCAGCCCCAGCATTTT. Encoded protein: CASSYGNSEQPQHF.

The chain links TRBV28 to TRBJ1-2; D not resolved. Germline CDR1 and CDR2: MDHEN and SYDVKM. CDR3 length equals 12 residues. The V gene lost 6 bases and the J gene lost 8 bases, with 13 bases spanning the gap. CDR3 residues: CASRSGPAGYTF. CDR3 bases: TGTGCCAGCAGGTCCGGGCCGGCGGGCTACACCTTC.

The chain recombines TRBV2 with TRBJ1-2; perhaps TRBD1 as D (6 bases). Trimming took 7 bases from V and 2 from J, leaving 17 bases between them. The CDR3 spans 15 residues. Looked up from germline, CDR1 is SNHLY and CDR2 is FYNNEI. CDR3 nucleotides: TGTGCCAGCACCTCAGGGGACCTAACGAACTATGGCTACACCTTC. This translates into CASTSGDLTNYGYTF.

The rearrangement uses TRBV2 and TRBJ1-5; 8 bases map to TRBD1. J was trimmed by 2 bases and V by 6 bases; bases with no gene match: 9. Germline CDR1 is SNHLY and CDR2 is FYNNEI. The CDR3 totals 16 residues. CDR3 protein: CASRSHRGVGNQPQHF. The CDR3 DNA reads as TGTGCCAGCAGATCCCACAGGGGGGTGGGCAATCAGCCCCAGCATTTT.

The rearrangement uses TRBV28 and TRBJ1-5, with 8 bases matching TRBD1. The CDR3 is 17 residues long. V dropped 7 bases and J dropped 7; count of bases not matched to a gene: 18. The germline CDR1 and CDR2 sequences are MDHEN and SYDVKM. This chain's CDR3 is CASTTGQGWGMGQPQHF. The CDR3 DNA is TGTGCCAGCACAACCGGACAGGGATGGGGAATGGGCCAGCCCCAGCATTTT.

The chain joins TRBV27 to TRBJ1-2; 7 bases map to TRBD1. There are 18 residues in the CDR3. V gave up 4 bases and J gave up 0 bases; unmatched junction bases: 14. The germline V gene has CDR1 MNHEY and CDR2 SMNVEV (reference sequence). The CDR3 here is CASSSHGTVPSANYGYTF. CDR3 coding DNA: TGTGCCAGCAGTTCCCACGGGACAGTACCATCAGCTAACTATGGCTACACCTTC.

The rearrangement joins TRBV10-3 to TRBJ1-2; maybe TRBD1 (5 bases). Germline V gene lookup returns CDR1 ENHRY and CDR2 SYGVKD. Trimming shortened V by 0 bases and J by 2 bases, and 7 bases separated the two germline ends. CDR3 length: 14 amino acids. The CDR3 region is CAISESAGNYGYTF. Written as DNA, the CDR3 is TGTGCCATCAGTGAGTCGGCAGGGAACTATGGCTACACCTTC.

This clone was detected only a few times. This chain links TRBV7-2 with TRBJ2-3; D may match TRBD1 or TRBD2 (5 bases each). The germline V gene encodes CDR1 SGHTA and CDR2 FQGNSA. Trimming cost V 5 bases and J 0 bases, with 12 bases left between them. The CDR3 totals 15 residues. The CDR3 nucleotides are TGTGCCAGCAGCCCCGGAGAGGGGAGCACAGATACGCAGTATTTT. Its translation: CASSPGEGSTDTQYF.

The chain carries TRBV7-9 and TRBJ2-1; no reliable D call. The CDR3 sequence is 12 residues long. Germline V gene data show CDR1 as SEHNR and CDR2 as FQNEAQ (reference sequence). V was pared by 3 bases and J by 13 bases, with 13 bases between. The CDR3 DNA sequence: TGTGCCAGCAGCTTCATAGGCCCCCAACAGTTCTTC. Its translation is CASSFIGPQQFF.

V is TRBV7-2 and J is TRBJ2-3; D assignment may be TRBD1 or TRBD2 (5 bases each). Trimming removed 3 bases from V and 5 bases from J, with 18 bases in between. From germline, CDR1 is SGHTA and CDR2 FQGNSA. The CDR3 loop spans 16 amino acids. CDR3 nucleotide sequence: TGTGCCAGCAGCTTTTGGTCTACGGGGCTAGGAGATACGCAGTATTTT. Translated: CASSFWSTGLGDTQYF. Using reference TRBV7-2 and TRBJ2-3 for the parts outside the CDR3, the full variable domain is GAGVSQSPSNKVTEKGKDVELRCDPISGHTALYWYRQSLGQGLEFLIYFQGNSAPDKSGLPSDRFSAERTGGSVSTLTIQRTQQEDSAVYLCASSFWSTGLGDTQYFGPGTRLTVL.

This clone occurred once. The junction does not match germline at one end; this may be a read error. The chain recombines TRBV6-5 with TRBJ1-1; no reliable D call. Germline loops: CDR1 MNHEY, CDR2 SVGAGI. The length of the CDR3 is 16 residues. CDR3 in DNA: TGTGCCAGCCGTTATGAAGGACGGCGCCTGAACACTGAAGCTTTCTTT. This codes for CASRYEGRRLNTEAFF.

V gene TRBV6-6 combines with J gene TRBJ1-5; unclear D gene. V was clipped by 2 bases and J by 2 bases, with 10 bases between them. The CDR3 is made up of 15 amino acids. Germline V gene lookup returns CDR1 MNHNY and CDR2 SVGAGI (reference sequence). The CDR3 is CASSYPSAGNQPQHF. CDR3 DNA sequence: TGTGCCAGCAGTTACCCGTCCGCTGGCAATCAGCCCCAGCATTTT.

The chain couples TRBV28 to TRBJ1-4; 9 bases map to TRBD1. The ends lost 5 bases at V and 3 bases at J; junction bases unmatched: 13. The V gene's germline CDR1 is MDHEN and CDR2 SYDVKM. This CDR3 region has 18 residues. The CDR3 reads CASSPPGQGFLANEKLFF. The CDR3 nucleotides read TGTGCCAGCAGTCCTCCGGGACAGGGTTTTTTGGCTAATGAAAAACTGTTTTTT.